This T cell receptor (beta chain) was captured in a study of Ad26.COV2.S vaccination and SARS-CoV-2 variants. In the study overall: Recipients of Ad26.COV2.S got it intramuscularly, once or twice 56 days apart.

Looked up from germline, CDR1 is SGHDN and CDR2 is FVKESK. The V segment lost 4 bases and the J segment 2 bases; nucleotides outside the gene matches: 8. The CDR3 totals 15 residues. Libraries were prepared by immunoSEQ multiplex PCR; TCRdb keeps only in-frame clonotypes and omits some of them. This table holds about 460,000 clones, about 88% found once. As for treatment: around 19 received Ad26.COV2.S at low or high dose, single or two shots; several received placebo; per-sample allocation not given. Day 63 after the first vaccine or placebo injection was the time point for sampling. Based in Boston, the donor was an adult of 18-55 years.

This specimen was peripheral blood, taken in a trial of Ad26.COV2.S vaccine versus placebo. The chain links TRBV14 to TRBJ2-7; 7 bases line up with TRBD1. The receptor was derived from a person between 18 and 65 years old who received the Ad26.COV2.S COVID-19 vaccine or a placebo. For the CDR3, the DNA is TGTGCCAGCAGCCCCTACGGGACAGCGGCCTACGAGCAGTACTTC. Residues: CASSPYGTAAYEQYF.